This entry lists 18 T cell receptor beta chains sequenced from one sample in a study of cytomegalovirus exposure and HLA in healthy donors. Both 60 Vbeta primers and 13 Jbeta primers went into the PCR. Clones were sequenced by immunoSEQ multiplex PCR, and TCRdb holds only the in-frame ones, with some missing. This table has about 160,000 clones, roughly 85% appearing once. Sequencing was done on a sample of PBMCs. These receptors were obtained from a male donor in good health and CMV-seropositive.

The chain combines TRBV9 with TRBJ2-7; a weak D match, TRBD1 (6 bases). Trimming stripped 0 bases from V and 1 base from J, with 11 bases between. The germline CDR1 and CDR2 sequences are SGDLS and YYNGEE. The CDR3 spans 15 residues. The CDR3 reads CASSVEGGTSYEQYF. The CDR3 DNA reads TGTGCCAGCAGCGTAGAAGGGGGAACTTCCTACGAGCAGTACTTC. Full variable domain (missing parts from reference TRBV9 and TRBJ2-7): DSGVTQTPKHLITATGQRVTLRCSPRSGDLSVYWYQQSLDQGLQFLIQYYNGEERAKGNILERFSAQQFPDLHSELNLSSLELGDSALYFCASSVEGGTSYEQYFGPGTRLTVT.

This chain links TRBV18 with TRBJ1-4; maybe TRBD1 (6 bases). Deletions cut 3 bases from V and 7 bases from J, with 12 bases between. The CDR3 consists of 14 residues. CDR1 is KGHSH and CDR2 is LQKENI in the germline V gene. CDR3 sequence reads: CASSPRGSSEKLFF. The DNA of the CDR3 is TGTGCCAGCTCACCCAGGGGATCCAGTGAAAAACTGTTTTTT.

This clone was detected a few times. This rearrangement joins TRBV5-6 to TRBJ2-2, with TRBD2 identical over 7 bases. J gave up 6 bases and V 2 bases, and 10 bases lay outside the gene matches. CDR1 and CDR2 from the germline V gene are SGHDT and YYEEEE. The CDR3 extends over 16 amino acids. The CDR3 DNA sequence: TGTGCCAGCAGCTTAATCCGGGGAGGGAGTTCCGGGGAGCTGTTTTTT. Translated: CASSLIRGGSSGELFF.

This chain links TRBV4-1 with TRBJ1-2, with 11 bases that match TRBD1. The V gene end was trimmed by 4 bases and the J gene end by 4 bases; junction bases not matched to a gene: 8. Germline CDR1 reads MGHRA; CDR2 reads YSYEKL. The CDR3 contains 16 residues. The CDR3 DNA reads TGCGCCAGCAGCCCCTCCGGACAGGGGGCATCCTATGGCTACACCTTC. Protein product: CASSPSGQGASYGYTF.

The chain has TRBV10-1 and TRBJ2-2, with unresolved D. Germline-derived CDR1 and CDR2 are WNHNN and SYGVQD (reference sequence). V gave up 6 bases and J gave up 2 bases, with 10 bases separating them. This CDR3 contains 14 residues. CDR3 loop: CASRDQRNTGELFF. CDR3 DNA sequence: TGCGCCAGCAGAGACCAGCGAAACACCGGGGAGCTGTTTTTT.

The table lists this clone with a count of one. The chain uses TRBV18 and TRBJ2-7; D gene ambiguous. This CDR3 has 14 residues. V lost 0 bases and J 3 bases, leaving 9 bases between the germline ends. Germline V CDR1 and CDR2: KGHSH, LQKENI. The CDR3 region is CASSPPNTDYEQYF. For the CDR3, the DNA is TGTGCCAGCTCACCACCCAACACAGACTACGAGCAGTACTTC.

DNA of the CDR3: TGTGCCAGCTCACCCGGGGATTACGAGCAGTACTTC. Its translation: CASSPGDYEQYF. The chain carries TRBV18 and TRBJ2-7; D may be TRBD2 (5 bases). The germline V gene has CDR1 KGHSH and CDR2 LQKENI. V dropped 3 bases and J dropped 4 bases, with 7 bases sitting between them. CDR3 length: 12 residues.

The V gene is TRBV7-2, the J gene TRBJ2-7; possibly TRBD1 for D (6 bases). The CDR3 has 13 amino acids. The V gene lost 5 bases and the J gene lost 1 base, with 9 bases spanning the gap. Germline CDR1 reads SGHTA; CDR2 reads FQGNSA. The CDR3 loop reads CASSTGHSYEQYF. Written as DNA, the CDR3 is TGTGCCAGCAGCACGGGACATTCCTACGAGCAGTACTTC.

The chain links TRBV21-1 to TRBJ2-7; the D segment call TRBD2 is taken from the table without a DNA check. TRBV21-1 is marked as a pseudogene. The CDR3 covers 16 residues. CDR3 loop: CASSTLLASGSYEQYF. For the CDR3, the DNA is TGTGCCAGCAGCACTTTACTGGCTAGCGGCTCCTACGAGCAGTACTTC.

The chain has TRBV7-2 and TRBJ2-7, with D unresolved. The CDR3 spans 14 residues. V lost 1 base and J lost 1, with 8 bases in between. Germline CDR1 SGHTA, CDR2 FQGNSA. The CDR3 sequence: CASSLGGTSYEQYF. Written as DNA, the CDR3 is TGTGCCAGCAGCTTAGGCGGTACGTCCTACGAGCAGTACTTC.

The V and J genes are TRBV7-2 and TRBJ2-1; D might be TRBD2 (6 bases). The CDR3 runs 15 residues. With 5 bases removed from V and 9 bases from J, the gap between germline ends came to 20 bases. From germline, CDR1 is SGHTA and CDR2 FQGNSA. In DNA, the CDR3 is TGTGCCAGCAGCGGCGCGGTGGGGGAGGAGAGTGAGCAGTTCTTC. Translating it yields CASSGAVGEESEQFF.

This rearrangement joins TRBV6-5 to TRBJ2-3, with TRBD1 matching 11 bases. V gave up 2 bases and J gave up 6 bases; unmatched junction bases: 4. This CDR3 has 15 residues. Germline V lookup: CDR1 MNHEY, CDR2 SVGAGI. CDR3 loop: CASSYGTGGGDTQYF. The CDR3 DNA follows: TGTGCCAGCAGTTACGGGACAGGGGGTGGGGATACGCAGTATTTT.

This chain links TRBV9 with TRBJ1-4; D uncertain. The V gene lost 3 bases and the J gene lost 7 bases, with 13 bases spanning the gap. This CDR3 is 14 amino acids long. Germline CDR1 reads SGDLS; CDR2 reads YYNGEE. Here the CDR3 reads CASSAGSPLEKLFF. DNA of the CDR3: TGTGCCAGCAGCGCGGGGTCTCCCCTTGAAAAACTGTTTTTT.

The table lists this clone with a count of one. V and J are TRBV9 and TRBJ1-6; 7 positions match TRBD1. Germline CDR1 and CDR2: SGDLS and YYNGEE. Unmatched junction bases numbered 11, after V lost 3 bases and J lost 8 bases. CDR3 size: 16 residues. The CDR3 reads CASSEDPTGWDSPLHF. The CDR3 DNA reads as TGTGCCAGCAGCGAGGATCCGACAGGGTGGGATTCACCCCTCCACTTT.

This chain joins TRBV15 and TRBJ2-3, with 11 bases matching TRBD1. The CDR3 extends over 18 amino acids. V dropped 0 bases and J dropped 3; count of bases not matched to a gene: 8. CDR1 and CDR2 from the germline V gene are LNHNV and YYDKDF (reference sequence). The CDR3 DNA follows: TGTGCCACCAGCAGAGATAAGTCCCGGGACAGGGGGACAGATACGCAGTATTTT. Translating it yields CATSRDKSRDRGTDTQYF.

The chain employs TRBV6-1 and TRBJ2-4, with 8 bases matching TRBD2. CDR1 and CDR2 from the germline V gene are MNHNS and SASEGT. Germline trimming cut 4 bases from V and 0 bases from J; bases unmatched to any gene: 2. The length of the CDR3 is 15 residues. CDR3 in DNA: TGTGCCAGCAGTGTAGCGGGACTAGCCAAAAACATTCAGTACTTC. Translated: CASSVAGLAKNIQYF.

J is TRBJ1-1 and V is TRBV7-9, with no clear D. V lost 3 bases and J lost 6, with 14 bases in between. There are 14 residues in the CDR3. Germline values: CDR1 SEHNR, CDR2 FQNEAQ (reference sequence). The CDR3: CASSLGGLGAEAFF. The DNA of the CDR3 is TGTGCCAGCAGCTTGGGCGGGCTTGGCGCTGAAGCTTTCTTT.

The rearrangement uses TRBV27 and TRBJ2-7; TRBD1 agrees at 9 bases. The V gene end was trimmed by 5 bases and the J gene end by 2 bases; junction bases not matched to a gene: 7. Germline lookup yields CDR1 MNHEY and CDR2 SMNVEV (reference sequence). CDR3 length: 15 amino acids. The CDR3 coding sequence is TGTGCCAGCAGTCCCCTGGGACAGGGAGCCTACGAGCAGTACTTC. It yields the protein CASSPLGQGAYEQYF.